This TCR beta chain was sequenced for a study of shared clonotypes between healthy human individuals. Assay used: immunoSEQ multiplex PCR; TCRdb lists only in-frame clones, some missing. The data show millions of clones, 95% seen once. Trimming cost V 1 base and J 3 bases; bases outside gene matches: 2. This CDR3 contains 15 residues. Germline V lookup: CDR1 SGHVS, CDR2 FQNEAQ. This TCR was sampled from a man in his late teens or twenties in good health. The sequenced material came from naive CD4+ T cells sorted from blood. As to subset: CD45RA+ positively selected. The chain uses TRBV7-8 and TRBJ2-1; TRBD2 matches at 8 bases. The CDR3 DNA reads as TGTGCCAGCAGCTTAGAGGGACTAGGCTACAATGAGCAGTTCTTC. Translating it yields CASSLEGLGYNEQFF.